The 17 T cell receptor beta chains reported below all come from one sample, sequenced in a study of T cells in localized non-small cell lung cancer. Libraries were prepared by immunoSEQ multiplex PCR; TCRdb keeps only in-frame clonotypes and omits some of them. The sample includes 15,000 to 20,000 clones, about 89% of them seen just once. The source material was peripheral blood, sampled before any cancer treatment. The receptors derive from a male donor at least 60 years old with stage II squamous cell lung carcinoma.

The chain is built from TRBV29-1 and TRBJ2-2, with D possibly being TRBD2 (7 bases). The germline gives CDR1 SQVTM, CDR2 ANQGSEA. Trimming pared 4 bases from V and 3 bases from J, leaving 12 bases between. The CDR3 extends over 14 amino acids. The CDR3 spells CSVGSGTYTGELFF. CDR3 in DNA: TGCAGCGTTGGAAGCGGGACATACACCGGGGAGCTGTTTTTT.

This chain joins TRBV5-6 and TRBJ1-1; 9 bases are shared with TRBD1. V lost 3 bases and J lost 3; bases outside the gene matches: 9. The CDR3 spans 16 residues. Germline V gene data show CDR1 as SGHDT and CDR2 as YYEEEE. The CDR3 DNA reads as TGTGCCAGCAGCTGGACAGGGGCAAGGGTAGACACTGAAGCTTTCTTT. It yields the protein CASSWTGARVDTEAFF.

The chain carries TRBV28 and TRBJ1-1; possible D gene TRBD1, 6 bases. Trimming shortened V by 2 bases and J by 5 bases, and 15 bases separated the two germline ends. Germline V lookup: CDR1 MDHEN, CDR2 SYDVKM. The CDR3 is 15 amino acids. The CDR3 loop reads CASSLGGQGDTEAFF. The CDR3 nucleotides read TGTGCCAGCAGTTTAGGGGGGCAGGGAGATACTGAAGCTTTCTTT.

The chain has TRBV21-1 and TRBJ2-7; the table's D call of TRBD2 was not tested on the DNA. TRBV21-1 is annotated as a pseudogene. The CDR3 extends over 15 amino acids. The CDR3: CASSYGLAGSYEQYF. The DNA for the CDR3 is TGTGCCAGCAGTTACGGACTAGCGGGATCCTACGAGCAGTACTTC.

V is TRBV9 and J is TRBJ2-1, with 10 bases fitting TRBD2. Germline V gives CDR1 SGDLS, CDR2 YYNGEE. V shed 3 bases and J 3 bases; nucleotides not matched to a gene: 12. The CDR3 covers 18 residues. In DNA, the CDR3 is TGTGCCAGCAGCGCCCCACTCTCTAGCGGGAGTGTCTACAATGAGCAGTTCTTC. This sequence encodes CASSAPLSSGSVYNEQFF.

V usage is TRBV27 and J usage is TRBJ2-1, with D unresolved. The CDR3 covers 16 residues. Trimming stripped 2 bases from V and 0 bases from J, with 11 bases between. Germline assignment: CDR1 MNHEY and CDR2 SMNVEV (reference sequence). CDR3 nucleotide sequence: TGTGCCAGCAGTTTACAGGCCCTAAGCTCCTACAATGAGCAGTTCTTC. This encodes CASSLQALSSYNEQFF.

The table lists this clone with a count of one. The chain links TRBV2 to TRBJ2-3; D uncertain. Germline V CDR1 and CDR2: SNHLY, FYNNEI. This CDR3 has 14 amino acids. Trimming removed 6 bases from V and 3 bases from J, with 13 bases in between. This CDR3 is CASRSSPTTDTQYF. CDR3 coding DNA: TGTGCCAGCAGGAGTAGCCCCACGACAGATACGCAGTATTTT.

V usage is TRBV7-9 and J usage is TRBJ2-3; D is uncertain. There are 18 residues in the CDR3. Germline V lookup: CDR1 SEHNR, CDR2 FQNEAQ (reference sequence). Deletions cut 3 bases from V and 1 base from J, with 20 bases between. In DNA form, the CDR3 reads TGTGCCAGCAGCTTTAGGGCCGGCCGGGTTAGGCGCACAGATACGCAGTATTTT. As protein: CASSFRAGRVRRTDTQYF.

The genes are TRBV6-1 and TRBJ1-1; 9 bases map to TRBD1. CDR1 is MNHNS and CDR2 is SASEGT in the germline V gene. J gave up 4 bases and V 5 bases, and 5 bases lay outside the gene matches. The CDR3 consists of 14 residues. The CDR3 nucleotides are TGTGCCAGCAGTCTACAGGGGGCTGGCACTGAAGCTTTCTTT. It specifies CASSLQGAGTEAFF.

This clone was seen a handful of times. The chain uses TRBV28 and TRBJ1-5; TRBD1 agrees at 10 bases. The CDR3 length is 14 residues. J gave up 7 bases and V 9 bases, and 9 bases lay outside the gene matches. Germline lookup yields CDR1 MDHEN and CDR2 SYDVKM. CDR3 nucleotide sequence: TGTGCCAGTGTCCGGGACAGGGGTAGCCAGCCCCAGCATTTT. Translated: CASVRDRGSQPQHF.

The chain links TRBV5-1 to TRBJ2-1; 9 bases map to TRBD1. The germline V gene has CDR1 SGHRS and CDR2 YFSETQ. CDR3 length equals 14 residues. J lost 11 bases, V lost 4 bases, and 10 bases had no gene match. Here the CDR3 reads CASSTRDRDTKQFF. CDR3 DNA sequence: TGCGCCAGCAGCACCCGGGACAGGGATACTAAGCAGTTCTTC.

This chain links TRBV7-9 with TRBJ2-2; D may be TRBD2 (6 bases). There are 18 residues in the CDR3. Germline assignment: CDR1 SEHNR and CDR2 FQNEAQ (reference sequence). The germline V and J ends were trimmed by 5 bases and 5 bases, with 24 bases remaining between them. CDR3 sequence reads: CASSPGPPRDSTTGELFF. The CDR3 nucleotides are TGTGCCAGCAGCCCAGGTCCTCCCCGGGACTCGACTACCGGGGAGCTGTTTTTT.

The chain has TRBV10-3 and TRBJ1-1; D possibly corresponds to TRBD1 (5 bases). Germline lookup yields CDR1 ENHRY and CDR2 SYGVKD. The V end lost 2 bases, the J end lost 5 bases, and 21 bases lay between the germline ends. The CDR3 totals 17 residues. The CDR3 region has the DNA TGTGCCATCAGTGAGGTGAGGGGCGGGGTAGTTAGGACTGAAGCTTTCTTT. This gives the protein CAISEVRGGVVRTEAFF.

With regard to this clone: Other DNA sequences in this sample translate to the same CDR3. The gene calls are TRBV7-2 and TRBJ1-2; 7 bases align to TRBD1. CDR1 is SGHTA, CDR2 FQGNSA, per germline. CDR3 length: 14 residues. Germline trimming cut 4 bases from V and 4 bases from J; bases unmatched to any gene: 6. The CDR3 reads CASSSSGGGYGYTF. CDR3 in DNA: TGTGCCAGCAGCTCCTCAGGGGGAGGCTATGGCTACACCTTC.

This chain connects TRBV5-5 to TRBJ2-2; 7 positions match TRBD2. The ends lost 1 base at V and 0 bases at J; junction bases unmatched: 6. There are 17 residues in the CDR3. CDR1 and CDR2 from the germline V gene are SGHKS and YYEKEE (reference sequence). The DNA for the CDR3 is TGTGCCAGCAGCTTGTACCTAGCGGACGCGAACACCGGGGAGCTGTTTTTT. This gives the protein CASSLYLADANTGELFF.

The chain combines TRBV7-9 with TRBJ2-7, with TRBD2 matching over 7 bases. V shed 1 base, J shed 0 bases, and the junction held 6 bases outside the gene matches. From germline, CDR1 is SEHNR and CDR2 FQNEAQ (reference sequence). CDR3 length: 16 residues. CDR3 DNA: TGTGCCAGCAGCTTAGGGGCGGCGGGAGTCTCCTACGAGCAGTACTTC. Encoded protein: CASSLGAAGVSYEQYF.

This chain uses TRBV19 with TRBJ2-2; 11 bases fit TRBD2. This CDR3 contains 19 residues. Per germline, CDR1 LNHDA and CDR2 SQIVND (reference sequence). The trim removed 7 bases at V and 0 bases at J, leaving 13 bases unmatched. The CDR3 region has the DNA TGTGCCAGTAAGGGATTGGGGCTAGCGGGAGGAGCGAACACCGGGGAGCTGTTTTTT. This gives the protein CASKGLGLAGGANTGELFF.